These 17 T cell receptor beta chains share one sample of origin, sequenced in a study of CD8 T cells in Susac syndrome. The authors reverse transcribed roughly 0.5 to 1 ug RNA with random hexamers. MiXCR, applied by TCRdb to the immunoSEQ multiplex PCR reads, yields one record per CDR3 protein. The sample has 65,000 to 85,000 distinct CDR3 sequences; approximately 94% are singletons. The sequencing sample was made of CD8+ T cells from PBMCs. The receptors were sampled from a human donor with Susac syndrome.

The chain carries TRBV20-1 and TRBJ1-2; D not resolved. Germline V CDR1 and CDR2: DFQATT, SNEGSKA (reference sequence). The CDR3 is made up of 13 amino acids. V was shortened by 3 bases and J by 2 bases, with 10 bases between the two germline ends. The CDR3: CSASLGPNYGYTF. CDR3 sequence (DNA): TGCAGTGCTAGTCTCGGTCCGAACTATGGCTACACCTTC.

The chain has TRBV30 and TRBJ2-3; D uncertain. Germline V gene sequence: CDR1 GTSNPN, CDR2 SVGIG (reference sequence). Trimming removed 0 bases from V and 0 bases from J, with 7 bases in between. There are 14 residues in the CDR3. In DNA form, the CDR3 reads TGTGCCTGGAGTGTTACGGTTAGCACAGATACGCAGTATTTT. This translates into CAWSVTVSTDTQYF.

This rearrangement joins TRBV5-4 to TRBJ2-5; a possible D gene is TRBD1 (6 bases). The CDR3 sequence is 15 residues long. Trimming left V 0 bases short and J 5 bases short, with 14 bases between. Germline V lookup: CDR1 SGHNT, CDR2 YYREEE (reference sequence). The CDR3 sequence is CASSLVQGRHETQYF. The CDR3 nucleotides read TGTGCCAGCAGCTTGGTGCAGGGGCGTCACGAGACCCAGTACTTC.

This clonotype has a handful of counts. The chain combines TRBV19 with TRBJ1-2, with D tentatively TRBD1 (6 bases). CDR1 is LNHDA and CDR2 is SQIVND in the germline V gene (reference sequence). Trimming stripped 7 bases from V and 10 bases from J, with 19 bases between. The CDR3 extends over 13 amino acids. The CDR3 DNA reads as TGTGCCAGTACTCACGACCCAGGGGCGGACTACACCTTC. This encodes CASTHDPGADYTF.

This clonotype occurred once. In DNA form, the CDR3 reads TGTGCCAGCAGCCAAGATTATCAGGGCAGAGAGACCCAGTACTTC. Translated: CASSQDYQGRETQYF. J is TRBJ2-5 and V is TRBV3-1; D perhaps matches TRBD1 (5 bases). From germline, CDR1 is LGHDT and CDR2 YNNKEL (reference sequence). V was shortened by 0 bases and J by 4 bases, with 12 bases between the two germline ends. The CDR3 spans 15 residues.

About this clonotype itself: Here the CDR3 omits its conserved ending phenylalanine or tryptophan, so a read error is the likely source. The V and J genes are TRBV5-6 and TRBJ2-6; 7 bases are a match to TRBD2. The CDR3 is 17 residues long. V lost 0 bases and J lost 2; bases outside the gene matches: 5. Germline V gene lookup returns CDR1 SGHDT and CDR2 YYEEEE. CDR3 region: CASSLAQGGTGANVLTS. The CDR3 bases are TGTGCCAGCAGCTTGGCCCAGGGAGGGACTGGGGCCAACGTCCTGACTTCC.

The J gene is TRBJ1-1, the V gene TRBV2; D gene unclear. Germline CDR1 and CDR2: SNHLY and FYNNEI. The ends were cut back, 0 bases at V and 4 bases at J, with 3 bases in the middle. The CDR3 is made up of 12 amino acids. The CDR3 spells CASSEAGTEAFF. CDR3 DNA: TGTGCCAGCAGTGAAGCGGGCACTGAAGCTTTCTTT.

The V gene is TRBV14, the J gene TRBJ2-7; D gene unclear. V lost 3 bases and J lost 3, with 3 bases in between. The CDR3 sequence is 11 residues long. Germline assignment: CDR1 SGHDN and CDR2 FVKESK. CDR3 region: CASSQVYEQYF. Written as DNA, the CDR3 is TGTGCCAGCAGCCAGGTCTACGAGCAGTACTTC.

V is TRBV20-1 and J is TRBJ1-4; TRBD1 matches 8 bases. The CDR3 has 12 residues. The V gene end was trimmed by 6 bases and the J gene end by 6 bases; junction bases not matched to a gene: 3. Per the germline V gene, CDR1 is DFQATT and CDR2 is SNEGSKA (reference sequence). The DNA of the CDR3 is TGCAGTGCCACGGGACAGGATGAAAAACTGTTTTTT. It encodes CSATGQDEKLFF.

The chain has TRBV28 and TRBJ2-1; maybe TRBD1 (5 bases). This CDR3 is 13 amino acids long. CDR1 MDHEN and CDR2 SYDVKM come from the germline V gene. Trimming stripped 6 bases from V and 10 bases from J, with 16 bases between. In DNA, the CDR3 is TGTGCCAGCAGAAACGTGAACCGACAGGAGCAGTTCTTC. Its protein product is CASRNVNRQEQFF.

DNA of the CDR3: TGTGCCAGCAGCTTCGGGACAGGGTCTAGTGGGTATGGCTACACCTTC. Amino acid sequence: CASSFGTGSSGYGYTF. This sequence joins TRBV11-2 and TRBJ1-2, with 9 positions matching TRBD1. The trim removed 3 bases at V and 5 bases at J, leaving 10 bases unmatched. The CDR3 loop spans 16 amino acids. CDR1 and CDR2 (germline): SGHAT, FQNNGV.

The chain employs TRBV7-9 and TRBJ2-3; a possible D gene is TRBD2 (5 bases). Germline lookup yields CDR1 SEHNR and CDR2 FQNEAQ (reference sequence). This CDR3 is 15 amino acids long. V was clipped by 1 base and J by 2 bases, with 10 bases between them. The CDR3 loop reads CASSLGGLVTDTQYF. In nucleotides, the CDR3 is TGTGCCAGCAGCTTAGGCGGGTTAGTCACAGATACGCAGTATTTT. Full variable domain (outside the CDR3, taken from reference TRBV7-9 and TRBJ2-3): DTGVSQNPRHKITKRGQNVTFRCDPISEHNRLYWYRQTLGQGPEFLTYFQNEAQLEKSRLLSDRFSAERPKGSFSTLEIQRTEQGDSAMYLCASSLGGLVTDTQYFGPGTRLTVL.

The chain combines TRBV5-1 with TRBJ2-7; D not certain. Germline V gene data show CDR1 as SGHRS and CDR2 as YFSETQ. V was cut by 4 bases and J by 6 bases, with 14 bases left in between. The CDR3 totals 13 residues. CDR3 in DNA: TGCGCCAGCAGCCCCGAATGGGCCTCCGAGCAGTACTTC. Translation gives CASSPEWASEQYF. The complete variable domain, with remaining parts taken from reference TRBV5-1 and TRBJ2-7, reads KAGVTQTPRYLIKTRGQQVTLSCSPISGHRSVSWYQQTPGQGLQFLFEYFSETQRNKGNFPGRFSGRQFSNSRSEMNVSTLELGDSALYLCASSPEWASEQYFGPGTRLTVT.

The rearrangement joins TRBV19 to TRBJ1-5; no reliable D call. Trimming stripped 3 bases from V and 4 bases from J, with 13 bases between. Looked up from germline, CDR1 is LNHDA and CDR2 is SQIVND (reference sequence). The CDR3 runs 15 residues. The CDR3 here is CASSIPREGNQPQHF. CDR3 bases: TGTGCCAGTAGTATTCCCCGGGAGGGTAATCAGCCCCAGCATTTT.

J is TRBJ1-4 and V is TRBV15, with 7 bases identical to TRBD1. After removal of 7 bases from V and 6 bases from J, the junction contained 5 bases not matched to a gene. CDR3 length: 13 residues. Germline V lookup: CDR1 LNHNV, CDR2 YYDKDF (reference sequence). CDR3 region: CATIGTADEKLFF. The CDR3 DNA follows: TGTGCCACCATCGGGACAGCAGATGAAAAACTGTTTTTT.

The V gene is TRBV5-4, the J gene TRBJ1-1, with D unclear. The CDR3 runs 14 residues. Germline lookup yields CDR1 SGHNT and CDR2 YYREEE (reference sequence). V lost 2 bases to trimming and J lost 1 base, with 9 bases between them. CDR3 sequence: CASSLVAENTEAFF. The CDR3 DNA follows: TGTGCCAGCAGCTTAGTGGCAGAGAACACTGAAGCTTTCTTT.

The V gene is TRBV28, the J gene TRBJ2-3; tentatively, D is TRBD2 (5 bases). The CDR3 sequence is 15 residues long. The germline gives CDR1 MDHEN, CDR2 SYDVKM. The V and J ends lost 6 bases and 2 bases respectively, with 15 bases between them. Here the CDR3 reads CASRSGRLTTDTQYF. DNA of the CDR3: TGTGCCAGCAGGAGCGGCCGTCTGACCACAGATACGCAGTATTTT.